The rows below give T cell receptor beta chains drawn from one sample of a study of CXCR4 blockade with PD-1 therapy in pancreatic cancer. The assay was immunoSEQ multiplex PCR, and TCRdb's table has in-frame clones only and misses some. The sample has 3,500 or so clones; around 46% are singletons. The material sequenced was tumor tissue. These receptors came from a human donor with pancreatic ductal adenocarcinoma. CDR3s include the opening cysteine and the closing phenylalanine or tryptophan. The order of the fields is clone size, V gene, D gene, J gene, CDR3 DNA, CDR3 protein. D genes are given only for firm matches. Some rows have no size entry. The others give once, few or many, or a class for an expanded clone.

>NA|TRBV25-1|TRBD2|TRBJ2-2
TGTGCCAGCAGTAAGACGGGAGGGCCGGCCGGGGAGCTGTTTTTT
CASSKTGGPAGELFF
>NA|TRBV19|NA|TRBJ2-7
TGTGCCAGTAGTGGAGCCGGGACAATGGGCTCCTACGAGCAGTACTTC
CASSGAGTMGSYEQYF
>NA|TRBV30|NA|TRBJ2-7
TGTGCCTGGTTTACGGGGAGCTCCTACGAGCAGTACTTC
CAWFTGSSYEQYF
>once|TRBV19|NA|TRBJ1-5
TGTGCCAGTAGTAAGAACAGGGCCAATCAGCCCCAGCATTTT
CASSKNRANQPQHF
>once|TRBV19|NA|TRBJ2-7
TGTGCCAGTACAGGGGGGAGAGGTGGCAAGCAGTACTTC
CASTGGRGGKQYF
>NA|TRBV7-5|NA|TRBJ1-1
TGTGCCAGCAGCTTAGGACTCTCGAACACTGAAACTTTCTTT
CASSLGLSNTETFF
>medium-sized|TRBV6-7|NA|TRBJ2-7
TGTGCCATCTCCGGCTCCTACGAGCAGTACTTC
CAISGSYEQYF
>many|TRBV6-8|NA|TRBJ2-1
TGTGCCAGCAGTCCCTCACTGGAGTTCAATGAGCAGTTCTTC
CASSPSLEFNEQFF
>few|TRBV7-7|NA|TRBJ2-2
TGTGCCAGCAGCCGCTTACTGGGAGCGAACACCGGGGAGCTGTTTTTT
CASSRLLGANTGELFF
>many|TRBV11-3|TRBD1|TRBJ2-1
TGTGCCAGCAGCTTCGGGACAGGGGGCGCTGGGCAGTTCTTC
CASSFGTGGAGQFF
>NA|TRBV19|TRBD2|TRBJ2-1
TGTGCCAGTGCCGGGACTAGCAAAGGAAAGACCTACAATGAGCAGTTCTTC
CASAGTSKGKTYNEQFF
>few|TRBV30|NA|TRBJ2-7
TGTGCCTGGGGAAGGACAGTTCTCGGGATCTACGAGCAGTACTTC
CAWGRTVLGIYEQYF
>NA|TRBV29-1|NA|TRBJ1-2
TGCAGCGTTGGTGGGGGGCGCGAGTATGGCTACACCTTC
CSVGGGREYGYTF
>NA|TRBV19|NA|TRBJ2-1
TGTGCCAGTAGTCTGGGGACCCTCTCCTACAATGAGCAGTTCTTC
CASSLGTLSYNEQFF
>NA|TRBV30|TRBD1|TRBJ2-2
TGTGCCTGGAGGCACAGGGGGACCGGGGAGCTGTTTTTT
CAWRHRGTGELFF
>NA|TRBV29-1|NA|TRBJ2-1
TGCAGCGGGGGAAGCTCCTACAATGAGCAGTTCTTC
CSGGSSYNEQFF
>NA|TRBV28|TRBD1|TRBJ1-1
TGTGCCAGCTCAAATCCCGGGACAGTGAACACTGAAGCTTTCTTT
CASSNPGTVNTEAFF
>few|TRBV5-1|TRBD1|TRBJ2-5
TGCGCCAGCAGCGAGGACAGGGGGCAGGGGGAGACCCAGTACTTC
CASSEDRGQGETQYF
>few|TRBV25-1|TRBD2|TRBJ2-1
TGTGCCAGCAGTCTTAGCGGGAGGGCCAATGAGCAGTTCTTC
CASSLSGRANEQFF
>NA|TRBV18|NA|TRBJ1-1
TGTGCCAGCTCACCACCTAATATAGGCCCTAAAGACGCTTTCTTT
CASSPPNIGPKDAFF
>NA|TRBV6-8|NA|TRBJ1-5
TGTGCCAGCAGCGACAGTGGCAATCAGCCCCAGCATTTT
CASSDSGNQPQHF
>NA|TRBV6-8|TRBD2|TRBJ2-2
TGTGCCAGCCAAGCGGGAGCGTTAGCCGGGGAGCTGTTTTTT
CASQAGALAGELFF
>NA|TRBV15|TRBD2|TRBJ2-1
TGTGCCACCAGCCCATCAGAGGTAGCGGGAAATGAGCAGTTCTTC
CATSPSEVAGNEQFF
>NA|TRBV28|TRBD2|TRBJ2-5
TGTGCCAGCAGTCCCCGGGGACTAGCGGGAGAATCAGAGACCCAGTACTTC
CASSPRGLAGESETQYF
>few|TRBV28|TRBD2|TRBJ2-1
TGTGCCAGCAGCCAGCGGGAGAATTTAGGCAATGAGCAGTTCTTC
CASSQRENLGNEQFF
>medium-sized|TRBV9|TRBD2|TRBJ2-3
TGTGCCAGCAGCGTAGCCGGGAGGGGTGCAGATACGCAGTATTTT
CASSVAGRGADTQYF
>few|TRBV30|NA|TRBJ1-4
TGTGCCTGGAGTGTACCCCCAGGGAGTCCGGAAAAACTGTTTTTT
CAWSVPPGSPEKLFF
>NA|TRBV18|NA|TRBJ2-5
TGTGCCAGCTCACCACCGGGACTCCAAGAGACCCAGTACTTC
CASSPPGLQETQYF
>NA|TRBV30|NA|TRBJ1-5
TGTGCCTGGAGTGTACCAGGAGTCCAGCCCCAGCATTTT
CAWSVPGVQPQHF
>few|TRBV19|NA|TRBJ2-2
TGTGCCAGTACCCATGCGGGGTACGGGAACGGGGAGCTGTTTTTT
CASTHAGYGNGELFF
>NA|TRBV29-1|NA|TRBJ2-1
TGCAGCGTTGAAGATCTTATCCCTAATGAGCAGTTCTTC
CSVEDLIPNEQFF
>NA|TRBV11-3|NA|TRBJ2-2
TGTGCCAGCAGCCTCAGTCAGGCGAACACCGGGGAGCTGTTTTTT
CASSLSQANTGELFF
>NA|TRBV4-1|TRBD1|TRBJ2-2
TGCGCCAGTGCAACAGGGGGTGCCGGGGAGCTGTTTTTT
CASATGGAGELFF
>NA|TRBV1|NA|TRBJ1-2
TGCGCCAGCAGCCAAGATATTCGAGAGGGCTATGGCTACACCTTC
CASSQDIREGYGYTF
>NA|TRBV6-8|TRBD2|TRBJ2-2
TGTGCCAGCAGGCCTAGCGGGGTCACCGGGGAGCTGTTTTTT
CASRPSGVTGELFF
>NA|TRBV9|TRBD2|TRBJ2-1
TGTGCCAGCACGACTAGCGGGGACTTTTACAATGAGCAGTTCTTC
CASTTSGDFYNEQFF
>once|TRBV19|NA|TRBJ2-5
TGTGCCAGTAGTATATCTCCCAGCCAAGAGACCCAGTACTTC
CASSISPSQETQYF
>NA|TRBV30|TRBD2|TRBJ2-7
TGTGCCTGGAGTGCCCTTGGGGGGGTTTCTGAGCAGTACTTC
CAWSALGGVSEQYF
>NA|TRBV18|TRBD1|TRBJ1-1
TGTGCCAGCTCCCTGACAGGGAAGGACACTGAAGCTTTCTTT
CASSLTGKDTEAFF
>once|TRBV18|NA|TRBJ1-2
TGTGCCAGCTCACAAACAGGGAGCTATGGCTACACCTTC
CASSQTGSYGYTF
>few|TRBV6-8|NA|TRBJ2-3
TGTGCCAGCAGTTCGGCCGTAATCACAGATACGCAGTATTTT
CASSSAVITDTQYF
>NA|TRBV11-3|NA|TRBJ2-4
TGTGCCAGCAGCCCCCCTGTGGTAGCCAAAAACATTCAGTACTTC
CASSPPVVAKNIQYF
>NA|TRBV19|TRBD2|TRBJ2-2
TGTGCCAGTAGTTCGGGACTACACACCGGGGAGCTGTTTTTT
CASSSGLHTGELFF
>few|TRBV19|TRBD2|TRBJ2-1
TGTGCCAGTAGTATCATGACTAGCGGGGACGCCAGGACGCGTGAGCAGTTCTTC
CASSIMTSGDARTREQFF
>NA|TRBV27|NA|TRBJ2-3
TGTGCCAGCAGTTTGATTCCTAGCACAGATACGCAGTATTTT
CASSLIPSTDTQYF
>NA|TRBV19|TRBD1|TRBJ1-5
TGTGCCAGTAACACAGGGGTAGGCAATCAGCCCCAGCATTTT
CASNTGVGNQPQHF
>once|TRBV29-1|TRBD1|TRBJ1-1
TGCAGCGTGGGACAGGGTAACACTGAAGCTTTCTTT
CSVGQGNTEAFF
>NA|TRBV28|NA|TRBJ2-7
TGTGCCAGCAGTCTGACTTTTGGAGAGCAGTACTTC
CASSLTFGEQYF
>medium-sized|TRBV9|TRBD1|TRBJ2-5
TGTGCCAACAGGGGGCTAGCGGAGACCCAGTACTTC
CANRGLAETQYF
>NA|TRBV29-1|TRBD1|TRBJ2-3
TGCAGCGTCTTGTCCAGGACAGGGGGCACAGATACGCAGTATTTT
CSVLSRTGGTDTQYF
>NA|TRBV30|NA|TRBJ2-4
TGTGCCTGGAACAGACTAGCCAAAAACATTCAGTACTTC
CAWNRLAKNIQYF
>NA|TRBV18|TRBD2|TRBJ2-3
TGTGCCAGCTCCCCTAGACTAGCGGGAGCCATAGATACGCAGTATTTT
CASSPRLAGAIDTQYF
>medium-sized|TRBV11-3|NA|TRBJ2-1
TGTGCCAGCAGCTTGGGTTCAATCAGGGGTTATGAGCAGTTCTTC
CASSLGSIRGYEQFF
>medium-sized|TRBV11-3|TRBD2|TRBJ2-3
TGTGCCAGCACCCGTGGGGGGAGGGCCAGAGATACGCAGTATTTT
CASTRGGRARDTQYF
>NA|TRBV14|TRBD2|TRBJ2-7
TGTGCCAGCAGCCACAGAGCGGGAGGGCCCCACGAGCAGTACTTC
CASSHRAGGPHEQYF
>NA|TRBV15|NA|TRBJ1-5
TGTGCCACCAGCGTCCTGTCTAGCAATCAGCCCCAGCATTTT
CATSVLSSNQPQHF
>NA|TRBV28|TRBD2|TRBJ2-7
TGTGCCAGCAGTAGCGGGAGTAGATCGGTCGGCGAGCAGTACTTC
CASSSGSRSVGEQYF
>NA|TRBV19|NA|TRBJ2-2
TGTGCCAGTAGTATTTTGTCTCTCTACAGGAACACCGGGGAGCTGTTTTTT
CASSILSLYRNTGELFF
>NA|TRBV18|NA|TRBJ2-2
TGTGCCAGCTCACCGGACCCCATGTACGGGGAGCTGTTTTTT
CASSPDPMYGELFF